This entry lists 21 T cell receptor beta chains sequenced from one sample in a study of T-cell reconstitution after alpha-beta-depleted transplantation in children. Unique molecular identifiers were used to barcode this TCRbeta library. TCRdb itself ran the PCR reads through MiXCR, one entry per CDR3 protein. The sample contains 550,000 to 600,000 distinct CDR3 sequences, more than 20% of which appear only once. Sequencing was performed on PBMCs, mostly from graft donor cells, taken 360 days after TCRalphabeta/CD19-depleted stem cell transplant. Every receptor here comes from a boy younger than two who had a stem cell transplant for acute myeloid leukemia, so the T cells may come from the graft donor.

This chain connects TRBV14 to TRBJ2-7; 9 bases are a match to TRBD1. V was pared by 5 bases and J by 5 bases, with 7 bases of the junction left unmatched. Germline values: CDR1 SGHDN, CDR2 FVKESK. The length of the CDR3 is 14 residues. This chain's CDR3 is CASSYYGQGNEQYF. CDR3 nucleotides: TGTGCCAGCAGCTACTATGGACAGGGGAACGAGCAGTACTTC. Using reference TRBV14 and TRBJ2-7 for the parts outside the CDR3, the full variable domain is EAGVTQFPSHSVIEKGQTVTLRCDPISGHDNLYWYRRVMGKEIKFLLHFVKESKQDESGMPNNRFLAERTGGTYSTLKVQPAELEDSGVYFCASSYYGQGNEQYFGPGTRLTVT.

V and J are TRBV4-3 and TRBJ1-2; D gene unclear. The ends were cut back, 0 bases at V and 5 bases at J, with 7 bases in the middle. The germline CDR1 and CDR2 sequences are LGHNA and YSLEER. The CDR3 totals 13 residues. The CDR3 loop is CASSQDRLYGYTF. The CDR3 DNA reads as TGCGCCAGCAGCCAAGACAGGTTGTATGGCTACACCTTC.

The rearrangement links TRBV12-3 or TRBV12-4 to TRBJ2-1; D is unresolved. This CDR3 region has 13 residues. V dropped 2 bases and J dropped 6 bases, with 8 bases sitting between them. As DNA, the CDR3 is TGTGCCAGCAGTTTATTCCGGCCCAATGAGCAGTTCTTC. This translates into CASSLFRPNEQFF.

The chain uses TRBV5-1 and TRBJ1-1; 7 positions match TRBD1. CDR1 is SGHRS and CDR2 is YFSETQ in the germline V gene. Losses at the gene ends were 5 bases for V and 0 bases for J; bases not matched to a gene: 10. The CDR3 is 16 residues long. CDR3 residues: CASRPNTGQMNTEAFF. DNA of the CDR3: TGCGCCAGCAGACCGAACACGGGACAGATGAACACTGAAGCTTTCTTT.

This clonotype was seen only a few times. The genes are TRBV18 and TRBJ2-5; D is ambiguous. With 3 bases removed from V and 4 bases from J, the gap between germline ends came to 15 bases. CDR3 length equals 15 residues. Germline CDR1 and CDR2: KGHSH and LQKENI. In DNA form, the CDR3 reads TGTGCCAGCTCACCGTCTAAGGGTATTCGAGAGACCCAGTACTTC. It translates to CASSPSKGIRETQYF.

The table lists this clonotype with a few counts. The V and J genes are TRBV7-2 and TRBJ2-2, with a tentative D call TRBD2 (5 bases). The CDR3 totals 14 residues. The V and J ends lost 6 bases and 6 bases respectively, with 14 bases between them. From germline, CDR1 is SGHTA and CDR2 FQGNSA. The CDR3 DNA sequence: TGTGCCAGCAGTCAAGGCCGCGGGCCCGGGGAGCTGTTTTTT. Its protein product is CASSQGRGPGELFF.

This clonotype appeared a few times. J is TRBJ2-1 and V is TRBV7-2; 7 bases match TRBD2. This CDR3 has 16 residues. Germline CDR1 is SGHTA and CDR2 is FQGNSA. V shed 4 bases and J 4 bases; nucleotides not matched to a gene: 10. Here the CDR3 reads CASSSGLDGGYNEQFF. For the CDR3, the DNA is TGTGCCAGCAGCTCAGGACTAGACGGGGGGTACAATGAGCAGTTCTTC.

This clonotype was picked up many times. V usage is TRBV7-6 and J usage is TRBJ2-3; unclear D gene. CDR1 and CDR2 (germline): SGHVS, FNYEAQ. The CDR3 is 13 residues long. Trimming took 4 bases from V and 0 from J, leaving 5 bases between them. CDR3 in DNA: TGTGCCAGCAGCTCCATTAGCACAGATACGCAGTATTTT. This codes for CASSSISTDTQYF.

CDR3 loop: CASSLGVLAGGPSETQYF. For the CDR3, the DNA is TGTGCCAGCAGCTTAGGTGTACTAGCGGGGGGGCCGTCGGAGACCCAGTACTTC. The genes are TRBV11-2 and TRBJ2-5; TRBD2 matches at 13 bases. V shed 1 base and J 5 bases; nucleotides not matched to a gene: 10. The CDR3 extends over 18 amino acids. CDR1 SGHAT and CDR2 FQNNGV come from the germline V gene.

This clonotype turned up a few times. The chain is built from TRBV29-1 and TRBJ2-3; D gene ambiguous. In germline, CDR1 is SQVTM, CDR2 ANQGSEA. Trimming took off 4 bases at V and 1 base at J, with 9 bases between the two ends. This CDR3 region has 13 residues. DNA for the CDR3: TGCAGCGTTGCCCCTCGGGGCACAGATACGCAGTATTTT. It yields the protein CSVAPRGTDTQYF.

The chain couples TRBV13 to TRBJ1-1; D not certain. Germline CDR1 and CDR2: PRHDT and FYEKMQ (reference sequence). The V end lost 2 bases, the J end lost 1 base, and 14 bases lay between the germline ends. The CDR3 extends over 16 amino acids. Here the CDR3 reads CASSLLRGGGNTEAFF. CDR3 nucleotide sequence: TGTGCCAGCAGCTTATTACGGGGTGGAGGGAACACTGAAGCTTTCTTT.

V gene TRBV20-1 combines with J gene TRBJ1-1; 8 bases line up with TRBD1. The CDR3 runs 13 residues. Germline-derived CDR1 and CDR2 are DFQATT and SNEGSKA (reference sequence). The ends lost 6 bases at V and 0 bases at J; junction bases unmatched: 3. The CDR3 DNA follows: TGCAGTGCGGCGGGACAGGTGAACACTGAAGCTTTCTTT. Translating it yields CSAAGQVNTEAFF.

This clonotype has only a few counts. The V and J genes are TRBV20-1 and TRBJ2-5, with D hard to call. Germline V CDR1 and CDR2: DFQATT, SNEGSKA (reference sequence). The CDR3 loop spans 14 amino acids. Trimming shortened V by 3 bases and J by 2 bases, and 13 bases separated the two germline ends. The CDR3 DNA reads as TGCAGTGCTAGCGTCAGACACCAACAAGAGACCCAGTACTTC. Translation gives CSASVRHQQETQYF.

This clonotype was picked up a small number of times. The chain combines TRBV12-3 or TRBV12-4 with TRBJ2-7; TRBD1 might be the D (6 bases). The CDR3 has 14 residues. Trimming removed 7 bases from V and 2 bases from J, with 15 bases in between. In nucleotides, the CDR3 is TGTGCCAGCACCGATCGAAGGGACACCTACGAGCAGTACTTC. It encodes CASTDRRDTYEQYF.

This rearrangement joins TRBV6-2 or TRBV6-3 to TRBJ1-1; D remains ambiguous. This CDR3 has 16 amino acids. Germline V gene lookup returns CDR1 MNHEY and CDR2 SVGEGT. V lost 6 bases and J lost 0, with 17 bases in between. The CDR3 protein is CASSPPWTQLNTEAFF. The CDR3 coding sequence is TGTGCCAGCAGCCCTCCCTGGACGCAGCTGAACACTGAAGCTTTCTTT.

This clonotype has only one observation. V is TRBV11-2 and J is TRBJ2-3; possibly TRBD2 for D (7 bases). V shed 6 bases and J shed 2 bases, with 18 bases lying between them. Germline V gene sequence: CDR1 SGHAT, CDR2 FQNNGV. The CDR3 length is 16 residues. The CDR3 nucleotides are TGTGCCAGCAGACGGGGCGGGGGCCTTCACACAGATACGCAGTATTTT. Its translation is CASRRGGGLHTDTQYF. The complete variable domain, with remaining parts taken from reference TRBV11-2 and TRBJ2-3, reads EAGVAQSPRYKIIEKRQSVAFWCNPISGHATLYWYQQILGQGPKLLIQFQNNGVVDDSQLPKDRFSAERLKGVDSTLKIQPAKLEDSAVYLCASRRGGGLHTDTQYFGPGTRLTVL.

This clonotype was counted at least ten times. The chain is built from TRBV6-1 and TRBJ1-2; D perhaps matches TRBD1 (5 bases). The length of the CDR3 is 15 residues. V lost 6 bases and J lost 8, with 22 bases in between. CDR1 is MNHNS, CDR2 SASEGT, per germline. The CDR3 coding sequence is TGTGCCAGCAGCCCCCTCATCACAGGAGGGGAGGGCTACACCTTC. This encodes CASSPLITGGEGYTF.

CDR3 DNA: TGTGCCACCAGCAGAGGAGGCCGTTATCAGCCCCAGCATTTT. This translates into CATSRGGRYQPQHF. V is TRBV15 and J is TRBJ1-5; D gene ambiguous. Germline V lookup: CDR1 LNHNV, CDR2 YYDKDF (reference sequence). The germline V and J ends were trimmed by 1 base and 5 bases, with 9 bases remaining between them. This CDR3 is built from 14 residues.

This clonotype was detected a few times. The chain has TRBV20-1 and TRBJ2-1, with D possibly matching TRBD2 (6 bases). CDR1 is DFQATT and CDR2 is SNEGSKA in the germline V gene (reference sequence). V lost 3 bases and J 0 bases, leaving 9 bases between the germline ends. The CDR3 is 14 amino acids. In nucleotides, the CDR3 is TGCAGTGCTAGCCAGGGAGGCTCCTACAATGAGCAGTTCTTC. It encodes CSASQGGSYNEQFF.

Note on this clonotype: A much larger clone lies a single base off, so this may be a read error. The CDR3 does not end in the conserved phenylalanine or tryptophan, so this is likely a read error. The rearrangement joins TRBV20-1 to TRBJ1-1, with D maybe TRBD1 (6 bases). The CDR3 is 11 amino acids. Germline assignment: CDR1 DFQATT and CDR2 SNEGSKA (reference sequence). V lost 6 bases and J 5 bases, leaving 10 bases between the germline ends. In DNA, the CDR3 is TGCAGTGCCCCAGGGGAGACTGAAGCTTTCCTT. Its protein is CSAPGETEAFL.

This clonotype appeared a few times. This chain connects TRBV20-1 to TRBJ2-1; maybe TRBD1 (5 bases). The CDR3 loop spans 12 amino acids. Germline CDR1 DFQATT, CDR2 SNEGSKA (reference sequence). V lost 3 bases and J lost 8, with 11 bases in between. The CDR3 loop is CSASAAGYEQFF. The CDR3 DNA is TGCAGTGCTAGCGCCGCAGGGTATGAGCAGTTCTTC.